This T cell receptor (beta chain) was obtained from a study of blood T cells in healthy people across ages. Whole-study findings and limits: Investigators treated diversity estimates from one million T cells as underestimates.

This CDR3 region has 14 residues. Germline CDR1 SGHAT, CDR2 FQNNGV. The ends lost 6 bases at V and 8 bases at J; junction bases unmatched: 8. As to this clonotype: Antigen specificity is unknown.

Through a sample-barcoded 5' primer and a J-beta primer mix, a second PCR was run for about 6 to 11 cycles. Using its own MiXCR run on the 5' RACE reads, TCRdb lists one record per CDR3 protein. The sample consists of around 700,000 distinct CDR3 sequences, 25% of them appearing once. This sample also belongs to another study, concerning T cells of mothers and their children.

The chain employs TRBV11-2 and TRBJ2-2; 8 bases fit TRBD2. Sequenced: blood. The origin of this receptor is a boy younger than 18 in good health. The CDR3 region is CASRNHGGAGELFF. The CDR3 DNA reads as TGTGCCAGCAGAAACCACGGGGGGGCGGGGGAGCTGTTTTTT. Looking up the rest from reference TRBV11-2 and TRBJ2-2 gives the full variable domain: EAGVAQSPRYKIIEKRQSVAFWCNPISGHATLYWYQQILGQGPKLLIQFQNNGVVDDSQLPKDRFSAERLKGVDSTLKIQPAKLEDSAVYLCASRNHGGAGELFFGEGSRLTVL.